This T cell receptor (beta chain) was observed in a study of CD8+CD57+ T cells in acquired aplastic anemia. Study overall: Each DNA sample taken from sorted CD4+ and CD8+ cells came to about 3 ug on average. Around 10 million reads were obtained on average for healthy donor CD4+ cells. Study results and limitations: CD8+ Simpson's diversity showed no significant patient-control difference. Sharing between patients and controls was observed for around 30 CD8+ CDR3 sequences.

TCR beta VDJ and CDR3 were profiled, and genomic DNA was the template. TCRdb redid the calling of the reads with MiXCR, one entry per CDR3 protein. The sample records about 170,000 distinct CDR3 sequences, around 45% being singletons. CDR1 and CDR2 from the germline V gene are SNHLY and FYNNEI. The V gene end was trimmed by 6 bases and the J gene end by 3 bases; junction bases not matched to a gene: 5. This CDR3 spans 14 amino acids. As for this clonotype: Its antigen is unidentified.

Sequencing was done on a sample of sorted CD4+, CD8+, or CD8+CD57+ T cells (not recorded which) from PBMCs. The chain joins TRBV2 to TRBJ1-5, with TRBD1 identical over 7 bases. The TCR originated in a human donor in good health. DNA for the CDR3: TGTGCCAGCAGAGACACAGGGGTCAATCAGCCCCAGCATTTT. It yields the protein CASRDTGVNQPQHF.